This record looks at one T cell receptor beta chain sequence and its context. This sample stems from a study of T cell clonotyping in hematopoietic cell transplantation. After removal of 3 bases from V and 4 bases from J, the junction contained 9 bases not matched to a gene. In germline, CDR1 is MGHRA, CDR2 YSYEKL. This CDR3 comprises 16 residues. Measured with immunoSEQ multiplex PCR; TCRdb has only the in-frame clones, and not every one. The sample has about 13,000 clones; 80% to 95% are singletons. V gene TRBV4-1 combines with J gene TRBJ1-2; 9 positions agree with TRBD1. This specimen consisted of PBMCs, obtained 100 days after allogeneic stem cell transplant. This TCR was sampled from a female patient aged 50-59 years who had an allogeneic stem cell transplant from an unrelated donor, so the T cells may come from the graft donor. Some clones in this sample may be carry-over from other donors' samples. The CDR3 spells CASSHQNWTGVYGYTF. The CDR3 DNA is TGCGCCAGCAGCCACCAGAACTGGACAGGGGTCTATGGCTACACCTTC.